These 25 T cell receptor beta chains came from one sample sequenced in a study of T cell changes during pregnancy in multiple sclerosis. Clones were read by immunoSEQ multiplex PCR, and TCRdb kept only the in-frame ones, dropping some. Of about 70,000 clones listed, roughly 91% are singletons. This specimen was CD4+ T cells from peripheral blood mononuclear cells, taken after pregnancy. The receptors come from a female donor with multiple sclerosis, enrolled in a pregnancy study.

This clone was recorded only once. The chain is built from TRBV4-1 and TRBJ2-6, with no clear D. The CDR3 has 16 residues. Germline loops: CDR1 MGHRA, CDR2 YSYEKL. Trimming took 5 bases from V and 4 from J, leaving 15 bases between them. The CDR3 spells CASSGQVLSGANVLTF. CDR3 nucleotide sequence: TGCGCCAGCAGCGGGCAGGTCCTAAGCGGGGCCAACGTCCTGACTTTC.

This sequence joins TRBV6-5 and TRBJ2-7; D gene unclear. Germline V gene lookup returns CDR1 MNHEY and CDR2 SVGAGI. Between the trimmed V and J ends, which lost 0 bases and 4 bases, there was a span of 13 bases. This CDR3 spans 15 amino acids. CDR3 nucleotides: TGTGCCAGCAGTTACTCTTTCGACACCTTTTACGAGCAGTACTTC. This encodes CASSYSFDTFYEQYF.

This CDR3 is CASSLARQGTDTQYF. The DNA of the CDR3 is TGTGCCAGCAGCTTAGCCCGGCAGGGAACAGATACGCAGTATTTT. V gene TRBV7-8 combines with J gene TRBJ2-3; perhaps TRBD1 as D (5 bases). Trimming removed 0 bases from V and 3 bases from J, with 10 bases in between. Looked up from germline, CDR1 is SGHVS and CDR2 is FQNEAQ. The CDR3 runs to 15 residues.

The CDR3 spells CASSIDHRGRGRYTDTQYF. CDR3 nucleotide sequence: TGTGCCAGTAGTATAGACCACAGGGGGCGAGGGCGGTACACAGATACGCAGTATTTT. The chain joins TRBV19 to TRBJ2-3; TRBD1 aligns across 9 bases. Trimming cost V 0 bases and J 2 bases; bases outside gene matches: 12. CDR3 length equals 19 residues. CDR1 is LNHDA and CDR2 is SQIVND in the germline V gene (reference sequence).

The J gene is TRBJ2-1, the V gene TRBV7-3; 7 bases line up with TRBD2. Germline CDR1 reads SGHTA; CDR2 reads FQGTGA. V trimming: 5 bases; J trimming: 8 bases; junction bases outside the gene matches: 15. CDR3 length: 16 residues. This CDR3 is CASSPQERGAVDEQFF. The CDR3 coding sequence is TGTGCCAGCAGCCCCCAAGAGCGGGGTGCCGTCGATGAGCAGTTCTTC.

This clone was picked up one time. The genes are TRBV2 and TRBJ2-2; 8 bases are a match to TRBD2. The CDR3 spans 16 residues. The J segment lost 2 bases and the V segment lost 3 bases, leaving 5 bases of the junction unmatched. CDR1 SNHLY and CDR2 FYNNEI come from the germline V gene. The DNA of the CDR3 is TGTGCCAGCAGTGAGAAGAGCGGGGGAAACACCGGGGAGCTGTTTTTT. Protein sequence: CASSEKSGGNTGELFF.

This clone was found once. The genes are TRBV2 and TRBJ2-7; 9 bases map to TRBD1. The CDR3 is 13 amino acids. The V gene end was trimmed by 11 bases and the J gene end by 2 bases; junction bases not matched to a gene: 7. Per germline, CDR1 SNHLY and CDR2 FYNNEI. The CDR3 loop reads CASNRGPAYEQYF. CDR3 sequence (DNA): TGTGCCTCCAACAGGGGGCCTGCCTACGAGCAGTACTTC.

In this sample, this clone turned up once. Distinct nucleotide sequences in the sample also encode this CDR3. The chain couples TRBV5-1 to TRBJ2-2; D gene uncertain. Germline V lookup: CDR1 SGHRS, CDR2 YFSETQ. The CDR3 runs 15 residues. V dropped 0 bases and J dropped 1 base, with 7 bases sitting between them. DNA of the CDR3: TGCGCCAGCAGCTTGGCCGGCGGGAACACCGGGGAGCTGTTTTTT. Translation: CASSLAGGNTGELFF.

The rearrangement joins TRBV4-2 to TRBJ2-3; TRBD1 matches 11 bases. Germline CDR1 reads LGHNA; CDR2 reads YNFKEQ. The V gene end was trimmed by 5 bases and the J gene end by 4 bases; junction bases not matched to a gene: 5. The CDR3 totals 15 residues. CDR3 residues: CASSRGTGGADTQYF. The DNA for the CDR3 is TGTGCCAGCAGCAGAGGGACAGGGGGTGCAGATACGCAGTATTTT.

This clone was detected only a few times. J is TRBJ1-1 and V is TRBV4-2, with D unclear. Germline loops: CDR1 LGHNA, CDR2 YNFKEQ. V lost 3 bases and J 1 base, leaving 12 bases between the germline ends. The CDR3 has 15 residues. CDR3 region: CASSQEQSPNTEAFF. The CDR3, as DNA: TGTGCCAGCAGCCAGGAACAGTCCCCGAACACTGAAGCTTTCTTT.

The rearrangement joins TRBV7-3 to TRBJ2-3; D is possibly TRBD1 (6 bases). Germline assignment: CDR1 SGHTA and CDR2 FQGTGA. The V and J ends lost 5 bases and 1 base respectively, with 10 bases between them. The CDR3 contains 14 residues. DNA of the CDR3: TGTGCCAGCAGCGGGGGCCCACGCACAGATACGCAGTATTTT. It translates to CASSGGPRTDTQYF.

V is TRBV12-5 and J is TRBJ2-7; tentative D call: TRBD1 (6 bases). V lost 0 bases to trimming and J lost 6 bases, with 9 bases between them. The CDR3 is 13 residues long. Germline V lookup: CDR1 LGHNT, CDR2 FRNRAP. Here the CDR3 DNA reads TGTGCTAGTGGTTTGGTAGGGGGTAGCGAGCAGTACTTC. This gives the protein CASGLVGGSEQYF.

V is TRBV6-5 and J is TRBJ1-5, with a weak D call TRBD1 (5 bases). Germline V gene data show CDR1 as MNHEY and CDR2 as SVGAGI. V lost 9 bases to trimming and J lost 0 bases, with 15 bases between them. This CDR3 spans 15 amino acids. The CDR3 spells CASRRGVNSNQPQHF. The DNA of the CDR3 is TGTGCCAGTCGCCGGGGGGTTAATAGCAATCAGCCCCAGCATTTT.

This sequence joins TRBV5-6 and TRBJ2-1, with 13 positions matching TRBD2. The CDR3 spans 15 residues. V shed 4 bases and J 4 bases; nucleotides not matched to a gene: 2. Germline V CDR1 and CDR2: SGHDT, YYEEEE. CDR3 sequence (DNA): TGTGCCAGCAGCCCGGGACTAGCGGGGTACAATGAGCAGTTCTTC. Translation: CASSPGLAGYNEQFF.

This chain links TRBV9 with TRBJ2-7; D tentatively fits TRBD1 or TRBD2 (5 bases each). Germline V gene lookup returns CDR1 SGDLS and CDR2 YYNGEE. This CDR3 region has 14 residues. V was clipped by 4 bases and J by 1 base, with 12 bases between them. CDR3 coding DNA: TGTGCCAGCAGCTTAGAGGGGAAATCCTACGAGCAGTACTTC. Its translation: CASSLEGKSYEQYF.

Here the CDR3 reads CASSTGQGNYGYTF. The CDR3 DNA is TGTGCCAGCAGCACGGGACAGGGCAACTATGGCTACACCTTC. V gene TRBV7-6 combines with J gene TRBJ1-2; 9 bases match TRBD1. The CDR3 has 14 residues. V was pared by 5 bases and J by 2 bases, with 3 bases of the junction left unmatched. Looked up from germline, CDR1 is SGHVS and CDR2 is FNYEAQ.

The CDR3 is CASSPSTYEQYF. The CDR3 DNA sequence: TGTGCCAGCTCACCGTCGACATACGAGCAGTACTTC. The chain uses TRBV18 and TRBJ2-7; D not resolved. The V gene's germline CDR1 is KGHSH and CDR2 LQKENI. V was pared by 3 bases and J by 4 bases, with 7 bases between. The CDR3 runs to 12 residues.

The chain employs TRBV15 and TRBJ2-7; TRBD1 is a possible D gene (6 bases). The CDR3 covers 14 residues. V gave up 3 bases and J gave up 2 bases, with 11 bases separating them. The V gene's germline CDR1 is LNHNV and CDR2 YYDKDF (reference sequence). The DNA of the CDR3 is TGTGCCACCAGCAGTCTCAGGGGACCCTACGAGCAGTACTTC. Its protein product is CATSSLRGPYEQYF.

The J gene is TRBJ1-1, the V gene TRBV5-1; 8 bases fit TRBD1. This CDR3 contains 15 residues. CDR1 and CDR2 from the germline V gene are SGHRS and YFSETQ. The junction had 5 bases not matched to a gene; V was cut back by 4 bases and J by 0 bases. The DNA of the CDR3 is TGCGCCAGCAGCAAAGACAGGGGCCTGAACACTGAAGCTTTCTTT. Translation gives CASSKDRGLNTEAFF.

This clone was recorded only once. This chain joins TRBV9 and TRBJ1-4; D unclear. V dropped 3 bases and J dropped 3 bases, with 12 bases sitting between them. Germline assignment: CDR1 SGDLS and CDR2 YYNGEE. The CDR3 totals 15 residues. CDR3 residues: CASSERTTPNEKLFF. CDR3 sequence (DNA): TGTGCCAGCAGCGAAAGGACTACGCCTAATGAAAAACTGTTTTTT.

The J gene is TRBJ1-4, the V gene TRBV13; 12 bases fit TRBD1. This CDR3 is built from 17 residues. The germline gives CDR1 PRHDT, CDR2 FYEKMQ (reference sequence). V was clipped by 4 bases and J by 3 bases; unmatched bases: 6. DNA of the CDR3: TGTGCCAGCAGCTCGGGACAGGGGGCGAGATCTAATGAAAAACTGTTTTTT. Translating gives CASSSGQGARSNEKLFF.

The chain couples TRBV5-4 to TRBJ1-2; D gene ambiguous. Germline loops: CDR1 SGHNT, CDR2 YYREEE (reference sequence). The V and J ends lost 3 bases and 0 bases respectively, with 18 bases between them. This CDR3 contains 17 residues. The CDR3 DNA reads TGTGCCAGCAGCTCACCGGTTCCGGTGGGAGCTAACTATGGCTACACCTTC. Its translation: CASSSPVPVGANYGYTF.

The chain is built from TRBV7-2 and TRBJ2-1; possibly TRBD1 for D (6 bases). V shed 1 base and J shed 3 bases, with 16 bases lying between them. This CDR3 has 17 residues. The V gene's germline CDR1 is SGHTA and CDR2 FQGNSA. The CDR3 DNA sequence: TGTGCCAGCAGCTTAGTGCGTTGGGACAAGGGCTACAATGAGCAGTTCTTC. This gives the protein CASSLVRWDKGYNEQFF.

V is TRBV18 and J is TRBJ2-7, with 7 nucleotides matching TRBD2. The CDR3 runs 14 residues. CDR1 is KGHSH and CDR2 is LQKENI in the germline V gene. Losses at the gene ends were 1 base for V and 5 bases for J; bases not matched to a gene: 5. The CDR3 reads CASSPLPRGDEQYF. The CDR3, as DNA: TGTGCCAGCTCACCACTACCCCGGGGGGACGAGCAGTACTTC.

The CDR3 spells CASSQRKGQPTDYGYTF. CDR3 DNA: TGTGCCAGCAGCCAGAGGAAGGGACAGCCGACTGACTATGGCTACACCTTC. V gene TRBV7-8 combines with J gene TRBJ1-2; TRBD1 aligns across 7 bases. V was pared by 5 bases and J by 3 bases, with 15 bases of the junction left unmatched. This CDR3 has 17 amino acids. Germline CDR1 SGHVS, CDR2 FQNEAQ.